This T cell receptor (beta chain) was obtained from a study of cytomegalovirus exposure and HLA in healthy donors. V lost 3 bases to trimming and J lost 5 bases, with 8 bases between them. This CDR3 spans 13 amino acids. From germline, CDR1 is SEHNR and CDR2 FQNEAQ (reference sequence). 60 Vbeta and 13 Jbeta primers were used in PCR. Assay used: immunoSEQ multiplex PCR; TCRdb lists only in-frame clones, some missing. Of roughly 150,000 clones detected, around four fifths appear once; the ten largest clones hold about 1.3%. Study outcomes and limitations: The CMV antigen specificity of three CMV-associated chains was confirmed through in vitro analysis. Further analysis, carried out later, found HLA-associated TCR beta chains more clonally expanded than equally common other chains. Diagnosis of cytomegalovirus status made by the classifier reportedly showed high specificity and sensitivity.

A word on this clone: Its specificity is unknown.

The material sequenced was PBMCs. The chain carries TRBV7-9 and TRBJ2-1; TRBD1 is a possible D gene (5 bases). The sequence was obtained from a man younger than 40 in good health and CMV-seronegative. The CDR3 region has the DNA TGTGCCAGCAGCTTGACAGCAAACAATGAGCAGTTCTTC. Its translation: CASSLTANNEQFF.